This TCR beta chain was recovered during a study of shared clonotypes between healthy human individuals. As for the study in general: Each donor's CD4 naive and CD4 memory cells filled three plates apiece, CD8 naive two, and CD8 memory one. Study results and limitations: With few donors, the genetic and exposure-history diversity represented was limited. Rarefaction exposed incomplete sorted-subset sequencing despite large depth.

The CDR3 totals 14 residues. Germline CDR1 reads LNHDA; CDR2 reads SQIVND (reference sequence). An assay was performed, and its level was deep. Produced via immunoSEQ multiplex PCR; TCRdb's table is partial and in-frame only. The sample contains approximately 980,000 clones, over 60% of which appear only once. In regard to this clone: The antigen is unknown. Compared with germline, one end of the junction differs, possibly owing to a read error.

The chain links TRBV19 to TRBJ2-2; D unclear. The sequence came from a man younger than 35 in good health. Source material: memory CD4+ T cells sorted from blood. The subset denotes: CD45RA-negative fraction. CDR3 region: CASSIDQIPGELFF. In nucleotides, the CDR3 is TGTGCCAGTAGTATAGATCAAATTCCCGGAGAGCTGTTTTTT.